The T cell receptor (beta chain) described here comes from a study of blood T cell repertoires in COVID-19. Sequencing was performed with immunoSEQ multiplex PCR; in TCRdb, only in-frame clones are kept and a portion is missing. The profile shows 350,000 or so clones, roughly 90% of them singletons. The CDR3 covers 12 residues. Between the trimmed V and J ends, which lost 6 bases and 5 bases, there was a span of 9 bases. Germline V gene sequence: CDR1 SGHTA, CDR2 FQGNSA. V is TRBV7-2 and J is TRBJ2-3; D uncertain. The source of this sequence is a woman aged 25 to 39 who had recovered from COVID-19. Sequencing input: PBMCs or T cells enriched from blood (not recorded which). The CDR3: CASRSSVDTQYF. CDR3 sequence (DNA): TGTGCCAGCAGATCTTCCGTAGATACGCAGTATTTT.